Listed below are T cell receptor beta chains from one sample, sequenced in a study of CD8 T cells in Susac syndrome. TCRdb used MiXCR to reprocess the immunoSEQ multiplex PCR reads, holding one entry per CDR3 protein. The sample includes about 85,000 distinct CDR3 sequences, around 93% of them seen just once. The sequenced sample was CD8+ T cells from PBMCs. The receptor source for this set is a human donor with Susac syndrome. Each CDR3 is given with its conserved first and last residue.

j_call v_call cdr3_aa
TRBJ1-5 TRBV4-1 CASSQDLPTGFNQPQHF
TRBJ2-5 TRBV30 CAWSHGLRGETQYF
TRBJ2-2 TRBV7-7 CASSPSTGVNTGELFF
TRBJ2-7 TRBV20-1 CSASSDRVLYEQYF
TRBJ2-3 TRBV29-1 CSVDGTPHTVDTDTQYF
TRBJ2-3 TRBV7-8 CASSLLAGVPTDTQYF
TRBJ2-5 TRBV20-1 CSARAGDLRETQYF
TRBJ2-3 TRBV29-1 CSVWTSYTDTQYF
TRBJ1-4 TRBV29-1 CSASQGAEEKLFF
TRBJ2-3 TRBV20-1 CSAARDQRHTQYF
TRBJ2-7 TRBV7-2 CASSLSRTYEQYF
TRBJ2-7 TRBV28 CASSLGRGYEQYF
TRBJ2-1 TRBV4-3 CASSQDMAINEQFF
TRBJ2-7 TRBV20-1 CSASGPIKWEYEQYF
TRBJ1-1 TRBV7-9 CASSFGGNLAFF
TRBJ1-2 TRBV20-1 CSAWATEFPYGYTF
TRBJ1-5 TRBV18 CASSHGTGGNQPQHF
TRBJ2-7 TRBV6-5 CASSSTGAALSYEQYF
TRBJ2-3 TRBV5-4 CASRGREGGADTQYF
TRBJ2-6 TRBV4-1 CASSSDRVANVLTF
TRBJ2-7 TRBV27 CASSALPNMEQYF
TRBJ2-2 TRBV24-1 CATSEARTGELFF
TRBJ2-3 TRBV13 CASSSGDPGDTQYF
TRBJ2-7 TRBV27 CASSLSGGYEQYF
TRBJ2-7 TRBV19 CASNPGVSYEQYF
TRBJ2-7 TRBV27 CASGTPSYEQYF
TRBJ1-1 TRBV9 CASSPTEGLDTEAFF
TRBJ2-1 TRBV30 CAWSGQSSYNEQFF
TRBJ2-1 TRBV4-2 CASSQVGELAGDEQFF
TRBJ2-7 TRBV20-1 CSARDGTTAAYEQYF
TRBJ2-1 TRBV12-5 CASGDTGPQGNEQFF
TRBJ1-2 TRBV20-1 CSARGLDIFGYTF
TRBJ2-7 TRBV7-9 CASSSKQGLSYEQYF
TRBJ2-1 TRBV29-1 CSVAGVSYNEQFF
TRBJ1-2 TRBV2 CAIATGVRGYTF
TRBJ2-1 TRBV3-1 CASSQVGYNEQFF
TRBJ2-1 TRBV18 CASSIGAEQFF